This is a list of T cell receptor beta chains from one sample in a study of blood T cells in healthy people across ages. From the 5' RACE reads, TCRdb called clonotypes with MiXCR, one entry per CDR3 protein. The data show 1.5 million to 2 million distinct CDR3 sequences, roughly 27% seen once. Source material: blood. The receptor set was obtained from a woman in her thirties in good health. CDR3s include the opening cysteine and the closing phenylalanine or tryptophan. Each record gives: D gene, V gene, J gene, clone size, CDR3 DNA, CDR3 protein. A D gene is named only where the DNA matches it firmly. Only some rows state a clone size, as once, few, many or a class for expanded clones.

>.|TRBV9|TRBJ1-1|.
TGTGCCAGCAGCGACGGTATAGGGCTGAACACTGAAGCTTTCTTT
CASSDGIGLNTEAFF
>TRBD1|TRBV7-2|TRBJ1-3|.
TGTGCCAGCAGCACGCGGACAGGGGGCGGGAACACCATATATTTT
CASSTRTGGGNTIYF
>TRBD1|TRBV25-1|TRBJ2-5|few
TGTGCCAGCAGTACCGGGACAGGAGAGACCCAGTACTTC
CASSTGTGETQYF
>TRBD2|TRBV20-1|TRBJ2-3|.
TGCAGTGCTAGTGCTCGCCCCCGAACTAGCGGGGACACAGATACGCAGTATTTT
CSASARPRTSGDTDTQYF
>.|TRBV20-1|TRBJ2-1|.
TGCAGTGCTAGAGGGACCATCTACAATGAGCAGTTCTTC
CSARGTIYNEQFF
>.|TRBV7-2|TRBJ2-1|.
TGTGCCAGCAGCCCAATGCTTACAGGGCACAATGAGCAGTTCTTC
CASSPMLTGHNEQFF
>.|TRBV12-3/TRBV12-4|TRBJ1-5|few
TGTGCCAGCAGTTTTCCGGAGAGGGTCCATAGCAATCAGCCCCAGCATTTT
CASSFPERVHSNQPQHF
>.|TRBV7-9|TRBJ1-5|.
TGTGCCAGCAGCTTAGTAGGGGTATCGCCCCAGCATTTT
CASSLVGVSPQHF
>.|TRBV6-2/TRBV6-3|TRBJ2-7|.
TGTGCCACCAAGAGGGGCCCCCTCGAGCAGTACTTC
CATKRGPLEQYF
>.|TRBV11-2|TRBJ2-1|.
TGTGCCAGCAGGCCGGGACCCCGCGATGAGCAGTTCTTC
CASRPGPRDEQFF
>TRBD2|TRBV11-2|TRBJ2-1|few
TGTGCCAGCAGCTTACGCGGGGGTATCAACTACAATGAGCAGTTCTTC
CASSLRGGINYNEQFF
>.|TRBV20-1|TRBJ2-7|many
TGCAGTGCTAGGCCACAGCTAGGAGGTACCTACGAGCAGTACTTC
CSARPQLGGTYEQYF
>.|TRBV2|TRBJ2-1|few
TGTGCCAGCAGCCCGGAGGGCAAGCAGTTCTTC
CASSPEGKQFF
>.|TRBV12-3/TRBV12-4|TRBJ1-2|.
TGTGCCAGCAGTTTCGGGGATCTGGGCTACACCTTC
CASSFGDLGYTF
>TRBD1|TRBV6-6|TRBJ1-5|.
TGTGCCGGCAGTTACTCTGGACAGGGTAATCAGCCCCAGCATTTT
CAGSYSGQGNQPQHF
>.|TRBV7-2|TRBJ2-3|.
TGTGCCAGCAGAGTGACTGAACCGGCAGATACGCAGTATTTT
CASRVTEPADTQYF
>.|TRBV20-1|TRBJ1-2|.
TGCAGTGCTGAGGCCCAGGAGGGCTATGGCTACACCTTC
CSAEAQEGYGYTF
>TRBD1|TRBV5-5|TRBJ1-2|.
TGTGCCAGCAGCTTGGGGGTAGACAGGGTGGATGGCTACACCTTC
CASSLGVDRVDGYTF
>.|TRBV5-1|TRBJ2-3|.
TGCGCCAGCAGCCTGGGACCGAAAAGCACAGATACGCAGTATTTT
CASSLGPKSTDTQYF
>.|TRBV20-1|TRBJ2-7|many
TGCAGCGCTAGGGGTCCCTACGAGCAGTACTTC
CSARGPYEQYF
>.|TRBV7-2|TRBJ2-3|few
TGTGCCGGCAGCTTGGACCGTAGCACAGATACGCAGTATTTT
CAGSLDRSTDTQYF
>.|TRBV9|TRBJ2-2|.
TGTGCCAGCAGCGCCAGCCTCCACACCGGGGAGCTGTTTTTT
CASSASLHTGELFF
>.|TRBV20-1|TRBJ2-1|.
TGCAGTGCTGCCCTTACTTCCAACTCCTACAATGAGCAGTTCTTC
CSAALTSNSYNEQFF
>TRBD2|TRBV12-3/TRBV12-4|TRBJ2-1|.
TGTGCCAGCAGTTCCCCGTCAGCGGGGGTCTACAATGAGCAGTTCTTC
CASSSPSAGVYNEQFF
>.|TRBV15|TRBJ2-7|.
TGTGCCACCAGCCCCCAGGGGTGGGGGGGCCGGTACGAGCAGTACTTC
CATSPQGWGGRYEQYF
>TRBD2|TRBV5-1|TRBJ2-5|few
TGCGCCAGCAGCTTGGCGGGAGGGTCTCGACAAGAGACCCAGTACTTC
CASSLAGGSRQETQYF
>.|TRBV5-5|TRBJ2-5|.
TGTGCCAGCAGCTTGGCCGAGAACGGAGAGGGGGAGACCCAGTACTTC
CASSLAENGEGETQYF
>TRBD1|TRBV11-2|TRBJ2-3|.
TGTGCCAGCAGCTCCCTGACTATCCAGACAGGGGGGCGCCCCCGTAACACAGATACGCAGTATTTT
CASSSLTIQTGGRPRNTDTQYF
>TRBD1|TRBV29-1|TRBJ2-5|.
TGCAACGTCGTACCAGGGGGCGAGACCCAGTACTTC
CNVVPGGETQYF
>.|TRBV12-3/TRBV12-4|TRBJ1-1|.
TGTGCCAGCAGTTTACTCTCGAACACTGAAGCTTTCTTT
CASSLLSNTEAFF
>.|TRBV10-3|TRBJ1-2|.
TGTGCCATCAGTGCGGAGCCAAGCTATGGCTACACCTTC
CAISAEPSYGYTF
>.|TRBV20-1|TRBJ1-2|.
TGCAGTGCTACTAAGGGCCCAACAAGCCATGGCTACACCTTC
CSATKGPTSHGYTF
>.|TRBV29-1|TRBJ1-2|many
TGCAGCGTGGAGGGGGACGGGGGCTACACCTTC
CSVEGDGGYTF
>.|TRBV20-1|TRBJ1-2|.
TGCAGTGCACGACACCCTATAGGTGGTGGCTACACCTTC
CSARHPIGGGYTF
>.|TRBV7-2|TRBJ1-6|few
TGTGCCAGCAGCCAGGCGGGGGGTCGCAATTCACCCCTCCACTTT
CASSQAGGRNSPLHF
>TRBD1|TRBV6-1|TRBJ2-7|many
TGTGCCAGCAGTCCCCCCCCGGGACAGGTTCTCTACGAGCAGTACTTC
CASSPPPGQVLYEQYF
>.|TRBV10-3|TRBJ2-7|many
TGTGCCATCAGTCTCTCAGGCGGCAGCTCCTACGAGCAGTACTTC
CAISLSGGSSYEQYF
>.|TRBV9|TRBJ1-1|few
TGTGCCAGCAGCGTAGAACTGACCACTGAAGCTTTCTTT
CASSVELTTEAFF
>.|TRBV4-1|TRBJ1-4|many
TGCGCCAGCAGCCAAGATCATTTCGGAGGAAAACTGTTTTTT
CASSQDHFGGKLFF
>.|TRBV28|TRBJ2-5|few
TGTGCCAGCAAATTCTCGGGTAACGTCCTGGAGACCCAGTACTTC
CASKFSGNVLETQYF
>.|TRBV7-7|TRBJ2-1|many
TGTGCCAGCAGCTTAGACCCGGGTCACAATGAGCAGTTCTTC
CASSLDPGHNEQFF
>TRBD2|TRBV20-1|TRBJ2-7|many
TGCAGTGCGACAGACGGTCGGCTAGCGGGAGGCGAGCAGTACTTC
CSATDGRLAGGEQYF
>.|TRBV12-3/TRBV12-4|TRBJ2-7|.
TGTGCCGGCCGAGGGATCTCCTACGAGCAGTACTTC
CAGRGISYEQYF
>.|TRBV20-1|TRBJ2-5|few
TGCAGTGCAGTACCTGGGCAGACTCAAGAGACCCAGTACTTC
CSAVPGQTQETQYF
>.|TRBV6-5|TRBJ2-4|.
TGTGCCAGCGAGGGAGTCAGCAAGTCGGGCAAAAACATTCAGTACTTC
CASEGVSKSGKNIQYF
>.|TRBV20-1|TRBJ1-2|many
TGCAGTGCTACCGCGAACGGAGATGGCTACACCTTC
CSATANGDGYTF
>.|TRBV7-2|TRBJ2-2|few
TGTGCCAGCAGCTCGTCCCAGACCCTGACCGGGGAGCTGTTTTTT
CASSSSQTLTGELFF
>.|TRBV20-1|TRBJ2-7|many
TGCAGTGCTAGAGGTGGACTCCTGAGAGGCGCCTACGAGCAGTACTTC
CSARGGLLRGAYEQYF